The 12 T cell receptor beta chains in this list originate from one sample, sequenced in a study of Ad26.COV2.S vaccination and SARS-CoV-2 variants. The treatment denotes: about 20 received Ad26.COV2.S at low or high dose, single or two shots; about 5 received placebo; per-sample allocation not given. Repertoires come from day 63 after the first vaccine or placebo injection. Libraries were prepared by immunoSEQ multiplex PCR; TCRdb keeps only in-frame clonotypes and omits some of them. This sample has about 480,000 clones, with roughly nine tenths found just once. The specimen was peripheral blood, collected in a trial of Ad26.COV2.S vaccine versus placebo. The source is a person between 18 and 60 years old who received the Ad26.COV2.S COVID-19 vaccine or a placebo.

The chain recombines TRBV10-3 with TRBJ2-7; D gene unclear. V was cut by 2 bases and J by 6 bases, with 8 bases left in between. Germline CDR1 ENHRY, CDR2 SYGVKD. The CDR3 loop spans 12 amino acids. CDR3 in DNA: TGTGCCATCAGTGAGCGGCTACGCGAGCAGTACTTC. Its translation: CAISERLREQYF.

V usage is TRBV24-1 and J usage is TRBJ2-1; tentative D call: TRBD2 (6 bases). Looked up from germline, CDR1 is KGHDR and CDR2 is SFDVKD. The CDR3 has 14 amino acids. The V gene lost 4 bases and the J gene lost 5 bases, with 11 bases spanning the gap. This CDR3 is CATSERDHNNEQFF. The CDR3 DNA is TGTGCCACCAGTGAGCGGGACCACAACAATGAGCAGTTCTTC.

This chain connects TRBV13 to TRBJ2-2; 12 positions agree with TRBD1. From germline, CDR1 is PRHDT and CDR2 FYEKMQ (reference sequence). The V gene end was trimmed by 5 bases and the J gene end by 7 bases; junction bases not matched to a gene: 8. The CDR3 has 16 residues. The CDR3 protein is CASSPQGQGAGGELFF. CDR3 nucleotide sequence: TGTGCCAGCAGCCCTCAGGGACAGGGGGCCGGCGGGGAGCTGTTTTTT. The full variable domain, with the rest looked up from reference TRBV13 and TRBJ2-2, is AAGVIQSPRHLIKEKRETATLKCYPIPRHDTVYWYQQGPGQDPQFLISFYEKMQSDKGSIPDRFSAQQFSDYHSELNMSSLELGDSALYFCASSPQGQGAGGELFFGEGSRLTVL.

V usage is TRBV5-4 and J usage is TRBJ2-3; no definite D call. From germline, CDR1 is SGHNT and CDR2 YYREEE (reference sequence). V lost 0 bases and J lost 2, with 19 bases in between. CDR3 length equals 18 residues. The CDR3 coding sequence is TGTGCCAGCAGCTTGGGAAACTTAGGTATCATAAACACAGATACGCAGTATTTT. Protein: CASSLGNLGIINTDTQYF.

Here the CDR3 reads CASRPWTGEVGANVLTF. Here the CDR3 DNA reads TGTGCCAGCAGACCTTGGACAGGGGAGGTTGGGGCCAACGTCCTGACTTTC. The chain has TRBV28 and TRBJ2-6; TRBD1 matches 9 bases. The junction had 9 bases not matched to a gene; V was cut back by 6 bases and J by 3 bases. CDR3 length equals 17 residues. CDR1 and CDR2 (germline): MDHEN, SYDVKM.

J is TRBJ1-2 and V is TRBV6-1; a weak D match, TRBD1 (5 bases). The CDR3 has 15 residues. Germline V gene data show CDR1 as MNHNS and CDR2 as SASEGT. V dropped 0 bases and J dropped 4 bases, with 12 bases sitting between them. CDR3: CASSEAGSQGYGYTF. DNA of the CDR3: TGTGCCAGCAGTGAAGCCGGGTCCCAGGGCTATGGCTACACCTTC.

The chain uses TRBV2 and TRBJ1-1; D is undetermined. The CDR3 has 15 residues. Germline V gives CDR1 SNHLY, CDR2 FYNNEI. Trimming took 6 bases from V and 5 from J, leaving 19 bases between them. In DNA, the CDR3 is TGTGCCAGCAGCGCGCAGGCGGTCGAGGGTACTGAAGCTTTCTTT. Residues: CASSAQAVEGTEAFF. The full variable domain, completed using reference TRBV2 and TRBJ1-1, is EPEVTQTPSHQVTQMGQEVILRCVPISNHLYFYWYRQILGQKVEFLVSFYNNEISEKSEIFDDQFSVERPDGSNFTLKIRSTKLEDSAMYFCASSAQAVEGTEAFFGQGTRLTVV.

The rearrangement uses TRBV18 and TRBJ2-2; D gene unclear. Germline CDR1 and CDR2: KGHSH and LQKENI. Trimming left V 3 bases short and J 2 bases short, with 10 bases between. This CDR3 comprises 15 residues. CDR3: CASSPTGQNTGELFF. The CDR3 nucleotides read TGTGCCAGCTCACCTACGGGCCAAAACACCGGGGAGCTGTTTTTT. Combining the CDR3 with reference TRBV18 and TRBJ2-2 gives the whole variable domain NAGVMQNPRHLVRRRGQEARLRCSPMKGHSHVYWYRQLPEEGLKFMVYLQKENIIDESGMPKERFSAEFPKEGPSILRIQQVVRGDSAAYFCASSPTGQNTGELFFGEGSRLTVL.

This chain connects TRBV19 to TRBJ2-4; D unresolved. Trimming took off 5 bases at V and 0 bases at J, with 5 bases between the two ends. Germline CDR1 LNHDA, CDR2 SQIVND (reference sequence). The length of the CDR3 is 13 residues. This chain's CDR3 is CASSLLAKNIQYF. CDR3 coding DNA: TGTGCCAGTAGTTTACTAGCCAAAAACATTCAGTACTTC.

V gene TRBV5-1 combines with J gene TRBJ2-1, with 9 bases fitting TRBD2. The trim removed 4 bases at V and 4 bases at J, leaving 15 bases unmatched. Germline CDR1 SGHRS, CDR2 YFSETQ. The length of the CDR3 is 18 residues. CDR3 DNA: TGCGCCAGCAGCCAGGGTCCCCCGGGACTAGCTCTTTACAATGAGCAGTTCTTC. Translation gives CASSQGPPGLALYNEQFF.

This chain joins TRBV18 and TRBJ2-2; unclear D gene. Trimming stripped 9 bases from V and 0 bases from J, with 11 bases between. Germline assignment: CDR1 KGHSH and CDR2 LQKENI. CDR3 length equals 14 residues. CDR3 coding DNA: TGTGCCAGTTTGAAGAGCCCGAACACCGGGGAGCTGTTTTTT. Residues: CASLKSPNTGELFF.

This clone appeared once. V usage is TRBV7-2 and J usage is TRBJ2-3; maybe TRBD2 (6 bases). CDR3 length equals 14 residues. Trimming took off 1 base at V and 8 bases at J, with 13 bases between the two ends. Germline V gene lookup returns CDR1 SGHTA and CDR2 FQGNSA. In DNA, the CDR3 is TGTGCCAGCAGCTTAGGACGGGTGGAGGGTACGCAGTATTTT. Amino acid sequence: CASSLGRVEGTQYF.